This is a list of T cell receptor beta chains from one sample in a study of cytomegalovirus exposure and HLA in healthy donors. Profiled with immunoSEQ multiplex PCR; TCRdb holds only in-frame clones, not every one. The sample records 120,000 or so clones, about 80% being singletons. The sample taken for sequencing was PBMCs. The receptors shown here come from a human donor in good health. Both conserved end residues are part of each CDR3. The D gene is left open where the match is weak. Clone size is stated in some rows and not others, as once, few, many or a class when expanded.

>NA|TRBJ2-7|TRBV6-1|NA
TGTGCCAGCAGTGACGACAGCCCCTACGAGCAGTACTTC
CASSDDSPYEQYF
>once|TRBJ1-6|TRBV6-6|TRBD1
TGTGCCAGCAAGGACAGGGATAATTCACCCCTCCACTTT
CASKDRDNSPLHF
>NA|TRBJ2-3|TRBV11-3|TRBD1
TGTGCCAGCAGCTCGGGACAGACAGATACGCAGTATTTT
CASSSGQTDTQYF
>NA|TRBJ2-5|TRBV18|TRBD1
TGTGCCAGCTCAGCTACGGGACAGTCCCAAGAGACCCAGTACTTC
CASSATGQSQETQYF
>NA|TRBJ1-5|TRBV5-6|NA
TGTGCCAGCAGCTTGGGTGCGGGTCGGCCCCAGCATTTT
CASSLGAGRPQHF
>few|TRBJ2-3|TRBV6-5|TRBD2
TGTGCCAGCGGACTAGCGGGGGACACAGATACGCAGTATTTT
CASGLAGDTDTQYF
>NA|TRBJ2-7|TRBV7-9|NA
TGTGCCAGCAGCTTATATGCGGACTACGAGCAGTACTTC
CASSLYADYEQYF
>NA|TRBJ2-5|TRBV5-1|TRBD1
TGCGCCAGCAGCTTGGGGGACAGAAGTGGGGAGACCCAGTACTTC
CASSLGDRSGETQYF
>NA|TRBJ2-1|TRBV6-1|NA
TGTGCCAGCAGTGACACCACAGGGTACAATGAGCAGTTCTTC
CASSDTTGYNEQFF
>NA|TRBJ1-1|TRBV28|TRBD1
TGTGCCAGCAGTGGACGGACAGGGCGGTATACTGAAGCTTTCTTT
CASSGRTGRYTEAFF
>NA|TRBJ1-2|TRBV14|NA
TGTGCCAGCAGCCAATCTAGTTCGAGGGGCTACACCTTC
CASSQSSSRGYTF
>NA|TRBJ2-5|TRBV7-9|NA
TGTGCCACCAACAGGGAACGAGAGACCCAGTACTTC
CATNRERETQYF
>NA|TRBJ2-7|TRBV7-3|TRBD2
TGTGCCAGCTCCCTAACCGGGGAGGGGCACTACGAGCAGTACTTC
CASSLTGEGHYEQYF
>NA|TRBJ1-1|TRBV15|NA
TGTGCCACCAGCAGAGATTCCCACGGCGGCACTGAAGCTTTCTTT
CATSRDSHGGTEAFF
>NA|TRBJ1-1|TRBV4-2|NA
TGTGCCAGCAGCAACGGTCTGAACACTGAAGCTTTCTTT
CASSNGLNTEAFF
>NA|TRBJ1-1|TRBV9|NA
TGTGCCAGCAGCGCCGAGGCGCGGGGCACTGAAGCTTTCTTT
CASSAEARGTEAFF